Only a few counts were recorded for the clone carrying this TCR beta chain. Its antigen is currently unknown. These data come from a study of CD8 T cells in ankylosing spondylitis. Findings and limits, study-wide: From matched ankylosing spondylitis synovial fluid, disease-linked clones were reportedly recovered at significantly enriched levels. In synovial fluid and blood from reactive arthritis, some motif variants were previously reported. The disease-linked clones had a CD8+ phenotype and low blood frequencies. Among TCR beta sequences, a motif of fewer than 10 highly homologous variants appeared characteristic of ankylosing spondylitis blood.

The V gene end was trimmed by 5 bases and the J gene end by 7 bases; junction bases not matched to a gene: 7. The CDR3 spans 16 residues. Germline CDR1 is SGHTA and CDR2 is FQGNSA. Libraries of TCR beta came from quantitative 5'-RACE with molecular barcodes. A single record per CDR3 protein comes from TCRdb applying MiXCR to the 5' RACE reads. The table lists some 700,000 distinct CDR3 sequences, under 20% of them singletons. The source of this sequence is a male donor with ankylosing spondylitis. The sample was blood, either unsorted or a sorted T cell fraction (not recorded which). The V and J genes are TRBV7-2 and TRBJ2-1; 14 bases align to TRBD2. In DNA form, the CDR3 reads TGTGCCAGCAGCCGTTCAGGGACTAGCGGGGGTAATGAGCAGTTCTTC. Its protein product is CASSRSGTSGGNEQFF.